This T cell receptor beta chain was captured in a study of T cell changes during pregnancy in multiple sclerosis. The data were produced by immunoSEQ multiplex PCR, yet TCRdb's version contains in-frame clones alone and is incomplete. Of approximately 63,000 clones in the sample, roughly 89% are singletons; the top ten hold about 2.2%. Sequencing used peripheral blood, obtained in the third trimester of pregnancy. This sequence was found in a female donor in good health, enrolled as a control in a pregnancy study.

The CDR3 region has the DNA TGTGCCAGCAGCTTGACCGGGGGATTAGGAGATACGCAGTATTTT. Translating gives CASSLTGGLGDTQYF. The chain has TRBV7-3 and TRBJ2-3; D perhaps matches TRBD2 (6 bases). CDR3 size: 15 residues. V was trimmed by 3 bases and J by 5 bases, leaving 15 bases between them. Germline lookup yields CDR1 SGHTA and CDR2 FQGTGA.